This entry is about one T cell receptor beta chain. The record originates from a study of T cell repertoires in cytomegalovirus infection. Across the whole study: An indication of both CMV infection and matching HLA type came from public TCR beta signatures.

From the reads, TCRdb called clonotypes with MiXCR, one entry per CDR3 protein. The profile shows some 700,000 distinct CDR3 sequences, about 40% of them singletons. This CDR3 contains 13 residues. The trim removed 3 bases at V and 5 bases at J, leaving 3 bases unmatched. In germline, CDR1 is SGHRS, CDR2 YFSETQ. V is TRBV5-1 and J is TRBJ2-5; 8 nucleotides agree with TRBD1. Sequencing was done on a sample of PBMCs. The origin of this receptor is a human donor in good health (CMV status not recorded). Some clones in this sample may be carry-over from other donors' samples. The CDR3 region is CASSWTGPETQYF. CDR3 coding DNA: TGCGCCAGCAGCTGGACAGGGCCCGAGACCCAGTACTTC.